One and the same sample provided the 25 T cell receptor beta chains below, sequenced in a study of blood T cell repertoires in COVID-19. Sequenced by immunoSEQ multiplex PCR; TCRdb stores in-frame clones only, minus some. The profile shows about 480,000 clones, 70% to 90% of them singletons. Input material: PBMCs or T cells enriched from blood (not recorded which). The receptors were gathered from a woman under 30 with acute COVID-19.

The chain employs TRBV27 and TRBJ2-3; D is unresolved. Between the trimmed V and J ends, which lost 5 bases and 6 bases, there was a span of 15 bases. Looked up from germline, CDR1 is MNHEY and CDR2 is SMNVEV (reference sequence). The CDR3 has 14 residues. The CDR3 loop is CASSSPSRVDTQYF. The CDR3 DNA sequence: TGTGCCAGCAGTAGTCCCAGTCGGGTGGATACGCAGTATTTT.

The V call is TRBV7-8, the J call TRBJ1-5, with D possibly TRBD1 on 6 matching bases. The CDR3 length is 15 residues. Per the germline V gene, CDR1 is SGHVS and CDR2 is FQNEAQ. The ends were cut back, 4 bases at V and 6 bases at J, with 16 bases in the middle. The CDR3 DNA is TGTGCCAGCAGCTCTCCGGATCGGGGGGCTCAGCCCCAGCATTTT. This codes for CASSSPDRGAQPQHF.

The chain carries TRBV4-1 and TRBJ1-1, with D possibly being TRBD1 (6 bases). The CDR3 runs to 14 residues. Trimming took off 2 bases at V and 1 base at J, with 8 bases between the two ends. Germline assignment: CDR1 MGHRA and CDR2 YSYEKL. The CDR3 DNA reads TGCGCCAGCAGCCAACTGACAGGGAACACTGAAGCTTTCTTT. It yields the protein CASSQLTGNTEAFF.

V is TRBV19 and J is TRBJ2-5, with 9 bases aligning to TRBD1. V lost 6 bases and J lost 5; bases outside the gene matches: 10. CDR3 length equals 15 residues. Per germline, CDR1 LNHDA and CDR2 SQIVND (reference sequence). The CDR3 nucleotides read TGTGCCAGTAGCCCTAGACAGGGGGAATGGGAGACCCAGTACTTC. It is translated as CASSPRQGEWETQYF.

The rearrangement links TRBV4-3 to TRBJ1-5; a weak D match, TRBD1 (5 bases). The germline gives CDR1 LGHNA, CDR2 YSLEER. This CDR3 is built from 15 residues. The ends were cut back, 0 bases at V and 7 bases at J, with 13 bases in the middle. CDR3: CASSQDAGLSQPQHF. DNA for the CDR3: TGCGCCAGCAGCCAAGACGCAGGGCTGAGCCAGCCCCAGCATTTT.

The chain is built from TRBV29-1 and TRBJ1-1; TRBD1 might be the D (5 bases). Germline CDR1 is SQVTM and CDR2 is ANQGSEA. The V end was cut by 8 bases, the J end by 1 base, with 11 bases between. The CDR3 is made up of 12 amino acids. This CDR3 reads CSFRQGNTEAFF. The CDR3 region has the DNA TGCAGCTTTCGCCAGGGGAACACTGAAGCTTTCTTT.

V gene TRBV28 combines with J gene TRBJ2-7; 8 nucleotides align to TRBD1. The CDR3 is 14 amino acids. V lost 6 bases and J lost 4; bases outside the gene matches: 8. The germline CDR1 and CDR2 sequences are MDHEN and SYDVKM. CDR3 residues: CASRTTGVGYEQYF. The CDR3 nucleotides are TGTGCCAGCAGAACGACAGGGGTGGGGTACGAGCAGTACTTC.

The chain uses TRBV7-9 and TRBJ2-1, with D possibly matching TRBD2 (6 bases). The germline V gene has CDR1 SEHNR and CDR2 FQNEAQ (reference sequence). The CDR3 is 14 amino acids. V lost 5 bases and J 5 bases, leaving 13 bases between the germline ends. The CDR3 nucleotides read TGTGCCAGCAGCCCTCTGACTAGTAACAATGAGCAGTTCTTC. Translation gives CASSPLTSNNEQFF.

This clone turned up a few times. This chain links TRBV7-3 with TRBJ2-1, with TRBD2 as a possible D gene (6 bases). This CDR3 contains 15 residues. Per the germline V gene, CDR1 is SGHTA and CDR2 is FQGTGA. Trimming shortened V by 4 bases and J by 4 bases, and 14 bases separated the two germline ends. The DNA for the CDR3 is TGTGCCAGCAGCTCGTACGGGACTCCTTACAATGAGCAGTTCTTC. Encoded protein: CASSSYGTPYNEQFF.

The chain recombines TRBV28 with TRBJ1-2; 7 bases match TRBD1. Unmatched junction bases numbered 8, after V lost 2 bases and J lost 8 bases. The CDR3 extends over 14 amino acids. Germline V lookup: CDR1 MDHEN, CDR2 SYDVKM. CDR3 nucleotides: TGTGCCAGCAGTTTAACGACAGGGTTCGGGGGCTACACCTTC. It yields the protein CASSLTTGFGGYTF.

The rearrangement joins TRBV4-1 to TRBJ2-1; 11 nucleotides match TRBD2. The CDR3 sequence is 18 residues long. Germline V gene lookup returns CDR1 MGHRA and CDR2 YSYEKL. The V segment lost 1 base and the J segment 6 bases; nucleotides outside the gene matches: 11. CDR3 region: CASSQGPVAGGLLNEQFF. CDR3 DNA sequence: TGCGCCAGCAGCCAAGGCCCCGTAGCGGGGGGGCTTCTCAATGAGCAGTTCTTC.

The chain combines TRBV25-1 with TRBJ1-2; D possibly corresponds to TRBD1 (6 bases). Germline assignment: CDR1 MGHDK and CDR2 SYGVNS. Trimming left V 3 bases short and J 2 bases short, with 10 bases between. This CDR3 is built from 14 residues. Here the CDR3 reads CASSEFQGNYGYTF. The DNA of the CDR3 is TGTGCCAGCAGTGAGTTTCAGGGGAACTATGGCTACACCTTC.

The chain employs TRBV7-9 and TRBJ1-6, with D maybe TRBD1 (6 bases). Germline loops: CDR1 SEHNR, CDR2 FQNEAQ (reference sequence). The CDR3 has 14 amino acids. The V end was cut by 5 bases, the J end by 6 bases, with 11 bases between. The CDR3 DNA reads TGTGCCAGCAGCCGGGACACTTCTAATTCACCCCTCCACTTT. Translation: CASSRDTSNSPLHF.

This clone appeared a single time. The chain recombines TRBV10-3 with TRBJ2-7, with 10 positions matching TRBD2. CDR1 and CDR2 (germline): ENHRY, SYGVKD. V was pared by 2 bases and J by 3 bases, with 4 bases of the junction left unmatched. This CDR3 comprises 15 residues. CDR3 DNA: TGTGCCATCAGTGAGCCTCTAGCGGGAGTCTACGAGCAGTACTTC. Translated, it gives CAISEPLAGVYEQYF.

Only one count was recorded for this clone. The gene calls are TRBV12-3 or TRBV12-4 and TRBJ2-7, with D maybe TRBD2 (6 bases). The CDR3 runs 11 residues. The V gene lost 8 bases and the J gene lost 5 bases, with 10 bases spanning the gap. CDR3 in amino acids: CASGTGDEQYF. The CDR3 coding sequence is TGTGCCAGCGGAACGGGGGACGAGCAGTACTTC.

The chain joins TRBV21-1 to TRBJ1-5. TRBV21-1 corresponds to a pseudogene. This CDR3 has 13 amino acids. The CDR3 nucleotides are TGTGCCAGCAGCAAAGTAGGGAGCCAGCCCCAGCATTTT. Its protein product is CASSKVGSQPQHF.

The chain uses TRBV2 and TRBJ2-5, with 8 bases lining up with TRBD2. Germline lookup yields CDR1 SNHLY and CDR2 FYNNEI. There are 14 residues in the CDR3. V was pared by 4 bases and J by 2 bases, with 3 bases of the junction left unmatched. The CDR3 protein is CASSGSGGQETQYF. CDR3 in DNA: TGTGCCAGCAGTGGAAGCGGGGGACAAGAGACCCAGTACTTC.

The chain couples TRBV5-1 to TRBJ1-3, with D maybe TRBD1 (5 bases). The germline gives CDR1 SGHRS, CDR2 YFSETQ. The length of the CDR3 is 15 residues. Trimming stripped 3 bases from V and 2 bases from J, with 12 bases between. This chain's CDR3 is CASSSGGETGNTIYF. CDR3 DNA: TGCGCCAGCAGCTCCGGGGGTGAGACTGGAAACACCATATATTTT.

The chain couples TRBV18 to TRBJ2-1; the D gene is possibly TRBD2 (7 bases). Germline values: CDR1 KGHSH, CDR2 LQKENI. This CDR3 is 14 amino acids long. V lost 3 bases, J lost 7 bases, and 13 bases lay in between. The CDR3: CASSPEGGWNEQFF. CDR3 DNA: TGTGCCAGCTCACCCGAGGGGGGGTGGAATGAGCAGTTCTTC.

This clone was recorded only once. The CDR3 reads CASSLGWATEAFF. CDR3 DNA: TGTGCCAGCAGCTTAGGCTGGGCCACTGAAGCTTTCTTT. J is TRBJ1-1 and V is TRBV7-9; D remains unclear. CDR3 length: 13 residues. Germline CDR1 is SEHNR and CDR2 is FQNEAQ (reference sequence). V lost 1 base and J 4 bases, leaving 7 bases between the germline ends.

The chain employs TRBV5-4 and TRBJ1-1; 7 nucleotides match TRBD1. Germline assignment: CDR1 SGHNT and CDR2 YYREEE (reference sequence). The CDR3 contains 14 residues. The V and J ends lost 6 bases and 2 bases, in that order; junction bases with no gene match: 7. CDR3 protein: CASNRGWGNTEAFF. The CDR3 bases are TGTGCCAGCAACAGGGGATGGGGAAACACTGAAGCTTTCTTT.

V and J are TRBV12-3 or TRBV12-4 and TRBJ1-2, with 9 nucleotides matching TRBD1. The CDR3 length is 13 residues. Losses at the gene ends were 5 bases for V and 8 bases for J; bases not matched to a gene: 6. This chain's CDR3 is CASSKTGGRGYTF. As DNA, the CDR3 is TGTGCCAGCAGTAAGACAGGGGGTCGCGGCTACACCTTC.

The chain combines TRBV2 with TRBJ1-5, with TRBD1 matching over 7 bases. CDR3 length equals 14 residues. Trimming cost V 6 bases and J 7 bases; bases outside gene matches: 9. Germline values: CDR1 SNHLY, CDR2 FYNNEI. The CDR3 sequence is CASRGDSSLQPQHF. CDR3 in DNA: TGTGCCAGCAGGGGGGACAGCTCTTTGCAGCCCCAGCATTTT.

The CDR3 loop reads CASSRTGEEQYF. The CDR3 DNA sequence: TGTGCCAGCAGCCGAACAGGGGAAGAGCAGTACTTC. The chain couples TRBV13 to TRBJ2-7, with 7 bases that match TRBD1. This CDR3 is 12 amino acids long. Germline CDR1 reads PRHDT; CDR2 reads FYEKMQ (reference sequence). V shed 5 bases and J 7 bases; nucleotides not matched to a gene: 5.

Comment on this clone: This CDR3 is also generated by other DNA sequences in the sample. This chain joins TRBV10-3 and TRBJ2-3, with 9 bases matching TRBD1. With V trimmed by 2 bases and J by 2 bases, 2 bases remained unmatched. Looked up from germline, CDR1 is ENHRY and CDR2 is SYGVKD. The CDR3 spans 15 residues. CDR3 amino acids: CAISETGGPTDTQYF. In DNA form, the CDR3 reads TGTGCCATCAGTGAGACAGGGGGCCCCACAGATACGCAGTATTTT.